A single sample gave rise to the 23 T cell receptor beta chains below, sequenced in a study of blood T cell repertoires in COVID-19. Generated by immunoSEQ multiplex PCR, the TCRdb table keeps only in-frame clones and is missing some. Of under 95,000 clones in the sample, roughly four fifths were seen once. The sequenced sample was peripheral blood. The origin of the receptors is a woman over 75 with acute or convalescent COVID-19.

J is TRBJ2-1 and V is TRBV20-1; TRBD2 matches at 11 bases. V was pared by 3 bases and J by 7 bases, with 2 bases of the junction left unmatched. Germline CDR1 DFQATT, CDR2 SNEGSKA (reference sequence). The CDR3 contains 13 residues. CDR3 in amino acids: CSASSGRVNEQFF. Here the CDR3 DNA reads TGCAGTGCTAGTAGCGGGAGGGTTAATGAGCAGTTCTTC.

The V gene is TRBV7-2, the J gene TRBJ2-7; TRBD2 might be the D (6 bases). V lost 8 bases, J lost 0 bases, and 14 bases lay in between. Looked up from germline, CDR1 is SGHTA and CDR2 is FQGNSA. The CDR3 extends over 14 amino acids. DNA for the CDR3: TGTGCCAGCGGAATTAGCGGCTTCTCCTACGAGCAGTACTTC. Protein: CASGISGFSYEQYF.

This chain links TRBV7-2 with TRBJ1-4; 7 bases are shared with TRBD1. V shed 5 bases, J shed 7 bases, and the junction held 10 bases outside the gene matches. The germline gives CDR1 SGHTA, CDR2 FQGNSA. The CDR3 contains 15 residues. CDR3 in amino acids: CASSRPAGGSEKLFF. The CDR3 region has the DNA TGTGCCAGCAGCCGCCCCGCAGGGGGAAGTGAAAAACTGTTTTTT.

This chain connects TRBV12-3 or TRBV12-4 to TRBJ1-3; D gene unclear. The CDR3 is 13 residues long. V was cut by 5 bases and J by 0 bases, with 5 bases left in between. CDR3: CASSPSSGNTIYF. For the CDR3, the DNA is TGTGCCAGCAGTCCGAGCTCTGGAAACACCATATATTTT.

This clone was counted a single time. The chain is built from TRBV3-1 (or the pseudogene TRBV3-2) and TRBJ1-1, with no clear D. CDR3 length: 14 amino acids. Germline CDR1 reads LGHDT; CDR2 reads YNNKEL (reference sequence). V gave up 4 bases and J gave up 3 bases, with 12 bases separating them. Here the CDR3 reads CASSPGRTYTEAFF. In nucleotides, the CDR3 is TGTGCCAGCAGCCCCGGACGGACTTACACTGAAGCTTTCTTT.

V gene TRBV28 combines with J gene TRBJ2-1; 10 nucleotides align to TRBD1. There are 19 residues in the CDR3. The germline CDR1 and CDR2 sequences are MDHEN and SYDVKM. V was clipped by 4 bases and J by 0 bases; unmatched bases: 12. The CDR3 DNA follows: TGTGCCAGCAGTTATGAGGGACAGGGGAGAGGAAGCTCCTACAATGAGCAGTTCTTC. This codes for CASSYEGQGRGSSYNEQFF.

This chain connects TRBV7-9 to TRBJ2-2; 10 nucleotides match TRBD2. The CDR3 length is 16 residues. V lost 5 bases, J lost 5 bases, and 8 bases stayed unmatched. CDR1 is SEHNR and CDR2 is FQNEAQ in the germline V gene (reference sequence). CDR3 sequence: CASSRAGGELTGELFF. For the CDR3, the DNA is TGTGCCAGCAGCCGAGCGGGAGGGGAACTGACCGGGGAGCTGTTTTTT. Together with reference TRBV7-9 and TRBJ2-2, the CDR3 gives the full variable domain: DTGVSQNPRHKITKRGQNVTFRCDPISEHNRLYWYRQTLGQGPEFLTYFQNEAQLEKSRLLSDRFSAERPKGSFSTLEIQRTEQGDSAMYLCASSRAGGELTGELFFGEGSRLTVL.

The chain links TRBV18 to TRBJ2-7, with D possibly being TRBD1 (5 bases). V was cut by 5 bases and J by 2 bases, with 13 bases left in between. CDR1 is KGHSH, CDR2 LQKENI, per germline. The CDR3 runs to 14 residues. This CDR3 is CASSTAQDTYEQYF. CDR3 nucleotides: TGTGCCAGCTCAACAGCTCAGGACACCTACGAGCAGTACTTC.

The V and J genes are TRBV7-8 and TRBJ2-2; D call uncertain. The V end was cut by 5 bases, the J end by 3 bases, with 16 bases between. CDR1 is SGHVS and CDR2 is FQNEAQ in the germline V gene. This CDR3 region has 16 residues. CDR3 DNA sequence: TGTGCCAGCAGCCGCACCGGAGCAACTGACACCGGGGAGCTGTTTTTT. Its protein is CASSRTGATDTGELFF.

The V and J genes are TRBV5-1 and TRBJ1-4, with 9 bases lining up with TRBD1. V lost 7 bases and J lost 8; bases outside the gene matches: 9. This CDR3 has 14 residues. Per the germline V gene, CDR1 is SGHRS and CDR2 is YFSETQ. The DNA for the CDR3 is TGCGCCAGCGGGCCGGGACAGGGATACGAAAAACTGTTTTTT. Translated, it gives CASGPGQGYEKLFF.

This clone appeared a single time. The CDR3 nucleotides are TGTGCCACCACCTCGGGACTCGCCTCCTACAATGAGCAGTTCTTC. This sequence encodes CATTSGLASYNEQFF. V is TRBV28 and J is TRBJ2-1, with a weak D call TRBD2 (6 bases). V was trimmed by 10 bases and J by 0 bases, leaving 16 bases between them. Germline CDR1 reads MDHEN; CDR2 reads SYDVKM. The CDR3 sequence is 15 residues long.

V gene TRBV7-2 combines with J gene TRBJ1-2; a weak D match, TRBD1 (5 bases). CDR3 length: 13 residues. The germline V gene encodes CDR1 SGHTA and CDR2 FQGNSA. The V and J ends lost 4 bases and 4 bases respectively, with 10 bases between them. Here the CDR3 DNA reads TGTGCCAGCAGCTCCCAGGGAACCTATGGCTACACCTTC. Its protein product is CASSSQGTYGYTF.

The genes are TRBV11-2 and TRBJ2-7; 12 bases align to TRBD2. V lost 7 bases, J lost 6 bases, and 16 bases stayed unmatched. This CDR3 comprises 17 residues. CDR1 is SGHAT, CDR2 FQNNGV, per germline. The CDR3 nucleotides read TGTGCCAGCACCCTGACTAGCGGGAGCCGAGCGGTGGGCGAGCAGTACTTC. Amino acid sequence: CASTLTSGSRAVGEQYF.

The gene calls are TRBV2 and TRBJ2-6; TRBD2 aligns across 8 bases. The CDR3 spans 19 residues. Germline V gives CDR1 SNHLY, CDR2 FYNNEI. V gave up 2 bases and J gave up 0 bases; unmatched junction bases: 9. The CDR3 DNA is TGTGCCAGCAGTGAATTAGGGGCGGGAGGTTCCTCTGGGGCCAACGTCCTGACTTTC. It specifies CASSELGAGGSSGANVLTF.

The V call is TRBV7-9, the J call TRBJ1-2, with D possibly being TRBD1 (6 bases). Trimming shortened V by 1 base and J by 5 bases, and 11 bases separated the two germline ends. Looked up from germline, CDR1 is SEHNR and CDR2 is FQNEAQ (reference sequence). CDR3 length: 14 amino acids. CDR3 region: CASSLGVGGYGYTF. The CDR3 coding sequence is TGTGCCAGCAGCTTAGGGGTAGGGGGATATGGCTACACCTTC.

The rearrangement links TRBV5-6 to TRBJ2-7; D is uncertain. The length of the CDR3 is 14 residues. Germline CDR1 SGHDT, CDR2 YYEEEE. With 4 bases removed from V and 6 bases from J, the gap between germline ends came to 17 bases. The CDR3 coding sequence is TGTGCCAGCAGCCCGGCCGGTCGGCCGGGCGAGCAGTACTTC. This codes for CASSPAGRPGEQYF.

There are a few counts of this clone. This chain links TRBV19 with TRBJ2-7; 9 bases are a match to TRBD1. V gave up 8 bases and J gave up 6 bases; unmatched junction bases: 11. This CDR3 contains 14 residues. Germline-derived CDR1 and CDR2 are LNHDA and SQIVND (reference sequence). In nucleotides, the CDR3 is TGTGCCAGTCAAGCCAGGACAGGGGATCGCGAGCAGTACTTC. This encodes CASQARTGDREQYF.

V and J are TRBV5-5 and TRBJ2-2; tentatively, D is TRBD2 (5 bases). CDR1 is SGHKS, CDR2 YYEKEE, per germline (reference sequence). V was shortened by 4 bases and J by 5 bases, with 12 bases between the two germline ends. This CDR3 contains 14 residues. CDR3 in DNA: TGTGCCAGCAGCGAAGGACTGCCGACCGGGGAGCTGTTTTTT. Residues: CASSEGLPTGELFF. The full variable domain, in which reference TRBV5-5 and TRBJ2-2 provide the parts outside the CDR3, is DAGVTQSPTHLIKTRGQQVTLRCSPISGHKSVSWYQQVLGQGPQFIFQYYEKEERGRGNFPDRFSARQFPNYSSELNVNALLLGDSALYLCASSEGLPTGELFFGEGSRLTVL.

The chain uses TRBV24-1 and TRBJ2-7, with D possibly matching TRBD2 (5 bases). CDR3 length: 15 residues. Per germline, CDR1 KGHDR and CDR2 SFDVKD. V was trimmed by 4 bases and J by 7 bases, leaving 19 bases between them. This CDR3 reads CATSDPSGSADEQYF. The CDR3 region has the DNA TGTGCCACCAGTGACCCATCCGGGTCAGCGGATGAGCAGTACTTC.

V usage is TRBV10-1 and J usage is TRBJ2-5; possibly TRBD1 for D (6 bases). The CDR3 spans 13 residues. V lost 6 bases, J lost 1 base, and 9 bases lay in between. The germline V gene encodes CDR1 WNHNN and CDR2 SYGVQD (reference sequence). The DNA of the CDR3 is TGCGCCAGCAGCCAGGGGTTCCAAGAGACCCAGTACTTC. Its protein is CASSQGFQETQYF.

V gene TRBV5-6 combines with J gene TRBJ2-1; 9 nucleotides align to TRBD2. V gave up 1 base and J gave up 3 bases; unmatched junction bases: 2. In germline, CDR1 is SGHDT, CDR2 YYEEEE. The CDR3 extends over 15 amino acids. The CDR3 DNA sequence: TGTGCCAGCAGCTTGCGGACTAGCGACTACAATGAGCAGTTCTTC. This gives the protein CASSLRTSDYNEQFF.

The chain employs TRBV6-6 and TRBJ2-2; tentative D call: TRBD2 (5 bases). Germline V gene data show CDR1 as MNHNY and CDR2 as SVGAGI (reference sequence). Deletions cut 10 bases from V and 5 bases from J, with 14 bases between. This CDR3 has 13 residues. CDR3 loop: CATLDSLTGELFF. The CDR3 bases are TGTGCCACCTTGGACTCCTTAACCGGGGAGCTGTTTTTT.

The chain couples TRBV5-1 to TRBJ2-7; a weak D match, TRBD2 (5 bases). V lost 3 bases and J 7 bases, leaving 11 bases between the germline ends. The germline CDR1 and CDR2 sequences are SGHRS and YFSETQ. CDR3 length equals 12 residues. The CDR3 loop is CASSSPSNEQYF. The CDR3 DNA follows: TGCGCCAGCAGCTCTCCTAGCAATGAGCAGTACTTC.